This is a list of T cell receptor beta chains from one sample in a study of human T cells and chemical hapten exposure. MiXCR, run by TCRdb on the RACE reads, gives a single entry per CDR3 protein. This repertoire shows some 94,000 distinct CDR3 sequences, 12% found once; its top ten account for 2.1%. The sample was whole blood, taken in connection with sensitization to the hapten diphenylcyclopropenone (DPC). All receptors derive from a woman aged 40 to 49 with alopecia areata. Some clones in this sample may be carry-over from other donors' samples. Each CDR3 is given with its conserved first and last residue. A D gene is named only where the DNA matches it firmly. Only part of the rows carry a size: once, few, many, or a class if the clone is expanded.

TGCGCCAGCAGCTTGAAGCCAGGTGAAAAACTGTTTTTT | CASSLKPGEKLFF | few | TRBJ1-4 | TRBV5-1 | .
TGTGCCAGCAGCTTAGATCTCGCAGGGGGCATCAATGAGCAGTTCTTC | CASSLDLAGGINEQFF | . | TRBJ2-1 | TRBV11-2 | TRBD1
TGTGCCATCAGTGGCACAGGGGGCACAGATACGCAGTATTTT | CAISGTGGTDTQYF | many | TRBJ2-3 | TRBV10-3 | TRBD1
TGTGCCAGCAGTTACGGCGGGAGAGTAAATGAGCAGTTCTTC | CASSYGGRVNEQFF | . | TRBJ2-1 | TRBV6-5 | TRBD2
TGTGCCAGCAGCCAAGAAAGTCGGGGCTACACCTTC | CASSQESRGYTF | many | TRBJ1-2 | TRBV3-1 | .
TGTGCCAGCAGTTTATGGGGCGGTCAAGAGACCCAGTACTTC | CASSLWGGQETQYF | . | TRBJ2-5 | TRBV28 | .
TGCAGCGTTGAGGAGCCGGGTGAGCAGTTCTTC | CSVEEPGEQFF | many | TRBJ2-1 | TRBV29-1 | .
TGTGCCAGCAGGAGGGCCGGTCAAGAGACCCAGTACTTC | CASRRAGQETQYF | . | TRBJ2-5 | TRBV4-2 | .
TGTGCCAGCTCACCCCAGTGGGCGGGAGGAACCTACAATGAGCAGTTCTTC | CASSPQWAGGTYNEQFF | . | TRBJ2-1 | TRBV18 | TRBD2
TGTGCCAGCAGCCTTCGGGAGGGAGATGAGCAGTTCTTC | CASSLREGDEQFF | . | TRBJ2-1 | TRBV7-2 | TRBD2
TGTGCCAGCAGTAGGCTAGCGGGAGTAGCCGATGAGCAGTTCTTC | CASSRLAGVADEQFF | many | TRBJ2-1 | TRBV28 | TRBD2
TGTGCCAGCAGTTTAGGGCAGGGAGTTGCCGAGCAGTACTTC | CASSLGQGVAEQYF | . | TRBJ2-7 | TRBV28 | .
TGTGCCAGCAGCCCAGGGGTGTCCACAGATACGCAGTATTTT | CASSPGVSTDTQYF | many | TRBJ2-3 | TRBV11-2 | .
TGTGCCAGCAGTTTTTTAGCTTCTCGGGGACTCCACCAAGAGCAGTACTTC | CASSFLASRGLHQEQYF | . | TRBJ2-7 | TRBV27 | .
TGTGCCATCCCGAGGACTAGCGACCAAGAGACCCAGTACTTC | CAIPRTSDQETQYF | . | TRBJ2-5 | TRBV19 | TRBD2
TGTGCCAGCAGCCAAGTCAGGGGGTACGAGCAGTACTTC | CASSQVRGYEQYF | . | TRBJ2-7 | TRBV3-1 | TRBD1
TGTGCCAGCAGCCAATCCGGGAATACCTACGAGCAGTACTTC | CASSQSGNTYEQYF | few | TRBJ2-7 | TRBV16 | .
TGTGCTAGTGGTTTGATGAACACCGGGGAGCTGTTTTTT | CASGLMNTGELFF | few | TRBJ2-2 | TRBV12-5 | .
TGTGCCAGCAGCTTAGTCGCAGGCAATGAGCAGTTCTTC | CASSLVAGNEQFF | many | TRBJ2-1 | TRBV7-2 | .
TGTGCCAGCACTAAAATGGACAGGGCAAATGAGCAGTTCTTC | CASTKMDRANEQFF | few | TRBJ2-1 | TRBV6-2/TRBV6-3 | TRBD1
TGCAGTGCTTATCCGGGACTAGGGGGAAACGAGCAGTACTTC | CSAYPGLGGNEQYF | few | TRBJ2-7 | TRBV20-1 | TRBD2
TGTGCCAGCAGGGCCGCGATCTACGAGCAGTACTTC | CASRAAIYEQYF | . | TRBJ2-7 | TRBV6-2/TRBV6-3 | .
TGTGCCAGCAGTTACAAGGGGGAGGGGTACTTC | CASSYKGEGYF | . | TRBJ2-7 | TRBV6-6 | .
TGTGCCAGCAGTGAAGACTGGGGGATCGGGAGTAATGAAAAACTGTTTTTT | CASSEDWGIGSNEKLFF | . | TRBJ1-4 | TRBV2 | .
TGTGCCAGCATCCCTTCCAGGACCGGGGAGCTGTTTTTT | CASIPSRTGELFF | few | TRBJ2-2 | TRBV9 | .
TGTGCCAGCAGTGATGGGACTAGCGGGAGTCTCGAGCAGTACTTC | CASSDGTSGSLEQYF | . | TRBJ2-7 | TRBV6-2/TRBV6-3 | TRBD2